The rows below give T cell receptor beta chains drawn from one sample of a study of response to subunit inactivated influenza vaccine. TCRdb redid the calling of the RT-PCR reads with MiXCR, one entry per CDR3 protein. Here the sample spans hundreds of thousands of distinct CDR3 sequences, 12% being singletons. The source was PBMCs from blood, collected on the day of vaccination. These receptors came from a man in his fifties or sixties who received an inactivated influenza vaccine. The CDR3 runs from the conserved cysteine through the conserved F or W. Fields, in order: CDR3 length, clone size, D gene, V gene, J gene, CDR3 protein, CDR3 DNA. D genes are given only for firm matches. Expanded clones get a size class; other rows say once, few or many, or leave the size out.

>11|few|TRBD1|TRBV29-1|TRBJ2-5
CSADRVETQYF
TGCAGCGCTGACAGGGTGGAGACCCAGTACTTC
>16|few|TRBD2|TRBV18|TRBJ2-7
CASSPGGTSGSYEQYF
TGTGCCAGCTCACCAGGTGGGACTAGCGGATCCTACGAGCAGTACTTC
>15|-|TRBD2|TRBV18|TRBJ2-4
CASSPGLAGGVIQYF
TGTGCCAGCTCACCGGGACTAGCGGGGGGAGTCATTCAGTACTTC
>14|few|-|TRBV12-3/TRBV12-4|TRBJ2-3
CASSRDGNTDTQYF
TGTGCCAGCAGTCGGGACGGCAACACAGATACGCAGTATTTT
>15|few|TRBD2|TRBV9|TRBJ2-3
CASSVVGTSRDTQYF
TGTGCCAGCAGCGTAGTGGGGACTAGCAGGGATACGCAGTATTTT
>10|few|-|TRBV29-1|TRBJ2-1
CSVEKTVQFF
TGCAGCGTTGAGAAGACAGTTCAGTTCTTC
>17|few|TRBD2|TRBV7-2|TRBJ2-3
CASSLSRLAGGQGTQYF
TGTGCCAGCAGCCTCTCACGACTAGCGGGAGGGCAGGGTACGCAGTATTTT
>18|-|TRBD1|TRBV27|TRBJ1-1
CASSLLAARGRMNTEAFF
TGTGCCAGCAGTTTATTGGCGGCCAGGGGGCGAATGAACACTGAAGCTTTCTTT
>14|-|TRBD1|TRBV6-1|TRBJ2-7
CASSRGTGIHEQYF
TGTGCCAGCAGTCGCGGGACAGGGATCCACGAGCAGTACTTC
>15|few|-|TRBV5-6|TRBJ2-5
CASSPARRVVETQYF
TGTGCCAGCAGCCCTGCCCGACGGGTAGTAGAGACCCAGTACTTC
>14|many|-|TRBV24-1|TRBJ1-5
CATSRANSNQPQHF
TGTGCCACCAGCCGGGCAAATAGCAATCAGCCCCAGCATTTT
>12|-|-|TRBV28|TRBJ2-5
CATLDRQETQYF
TGTGCCACCTTGGACAGACAAGAGACCCAGTACTTC
>13|few|TRBD1|TRBV28|TRBJ2-7
CASSAYLPGQEDF
TGTGCCAGCAGTGCTTACCTACCGGGACAGGAAGACTTC
>17|few|TRBD2|TRBV7-6|TRBJ2-3
CASSLPSGLAGKDTQYF
TGTGCCAGCAGCTTACCAAGTGGACTAGCGGGAAAAGATACGCAGTATTTT
>15|-|TRBD2|TRBV5-1|TRBJ2-3
CASRSSGSGADTQYF
TGCGCCAGCAGGTCTAGCGGGAGTGGGGCAGATACGCAGTATTTT
>17|few|TRBD2|TRBV4-2|TRBJ2-1
CASSQEIEAGGYNEQFF
TGTGCCAGCAGCCAAGAGATTGAGGCGGGGGGGTACAATGAGCAGTTCTTC
>14|-|-|TRBV15|TRBJ2-2
CATSVRTVTGELFF
TGTGCCACCAGCGTCCGGACGGTCACCGGGGAGCTGTTTTTT
>14|-|-|TRBV7-2|TRBJ2-1
CASRRGDRGNEQFF
TGTGCCAGCAGGAGGGGGGATCGAGGCAATGAGCAGTTCTTC
>14|many|TRBD1|TRBV11-2|TRBJ1-1
CASSFDRANTEAFF
TGTGCCAGCAGCTTCGACAGGGCGAACACTGAAGCTTTCTTT
>15|few|TRBD1|TRBV9|TRBJ2-3
CASSVRDRVTGGQYF
TGTGCCAGCAGCGTCCGGGACAGGGTGACCGGGGGGCAGTATTTT
>16|few|-|TRBV7-9|TRBJ2-3
CASSLGATRLTDTQYF
TGTGCCAGCAGCTTAGGGGCAACGAGACTCACAGATACGCAGTATTTT
>14|few|-|TRBV4-1|TRBJ1-6
CASSPLSNNSPLHF
TGCGCCAGCAGTCCTCTCTCTAATAATTCACCCCTCCACTTT
>15|-|-|TRBV13|TRBJ2-7
CASSLGRVTVYEQYF
TGTGCCAGCAGCTTAGGCCGGGTCACAGTTTACGAGCAGTACTTC
>17|many|-|TRBV15|TRBJ1-3
CATSRTFMGSRGNTIYF
TGTGCCACCAGCAGAACGTTTATGGGGAGTCGTGGAAACACCATATATTTT
>16|-|TRBD2|TRBV20-1|TRBJ2-7
CSARGWGSGASYEQYF
TGCAGTGCTAGGGGATGGGGTAGCGGGGCCTCCTACGAGCAGTACTTC
>16|few|TRBD2|TRBV18|TRBJ2-5
CASSPDPGSGHETQYF
TGTGCCAGCTCACCAGATCCGGGTAGCGGGCACGAGACCCAGTACTTC
>16|few|TRBD1|TRBV18|TRBJ1-2
CASSPGTGGASYGYTF
TGTGCCAGCTCACCAGGGACAGGGGGCGCGAGCTATGGCTACACCTTC
>17|-|-|TRBV7-2|TRBJ2-1
CASSLAGNGLSGNEQFF
TGTGCCAGCAGCTTAGCGGGTAACGGTTTAAGTGGGAATGAGCAGTTCTTC
>11|few|TRBD1|TRBV12-3/TRBV12-4|TRBJ2-7
CASRADREQYF
TGTGCCAGCAGGGCGGACAGGGAGCAGTACTTC
>17|-|TRBD2|TRBV6-2/TRBV6-3|TRBJ2-3
CASSPFKTSGYTDTQYF
TGTGCCAGCAGCCCGTTTAAGACTAGCGGTTACACAGATACGCAGTATTTT
>12|-|-|TRBV6-6|TRBJ2-4
CASSYSILAPYF
TGTGCCAGCAGTTACTCGATTTTGGCCCCGTACTTC
>14|-|-|TRBV27|TRBJ2-7
CASRTAGTPWEQYF
TGTGCCAGCAGAACAGCCGGGACACCTTGGGAGCAGTACTTC
>17|many|-|TRBV15|TRBJ2-1
CATSRGSAGGIYNEQFF
TGTGCCACCAGCAGAGGTTCCGCAGGGGGGATCTACAATGAGCAGTTCTTC
>14|many|-|TRBV7-9|TRBJ2-1
CASSFTESYNEQFF
TGTGCCAGCAGCTTCACAGAGTCCTACAATGAGCAGTTCTTC
>17|few|TRBD2|TRBV5-1|TRBJ2-3
CASSGRTSGVTRDTQYF
TGCGCCAGCAGCGGCCGGACTAGCGGGGTGACTAGGGATACGCAGTATTTT
>11|-|-|TRBV29-1|TRBJ2-7
CSVGDGWEQYF
TGCAGCGTTGGGGATGGGTGGGAGCAGTACTTC
>15|many|TRBD1|TRBV6-5|TRBJ1-4
CASSYRGQPNEKLFF
TGTGCCAGCAGTTACCGGGGACAGCCCAATGAAAAACTGTTTTTT
>13|few|TRBD1|TRBV10-3|TRBJ2-1
CAINADRGDEQFF
TGTGCCATCAACGCTGACAGGGGCGATGAGCAGTTCTTC
>12|-|-|TRBV12-3/TRBV12-4|TRBJ1-2
CASSLGTEGYTF
TGTGCCAGCAGTTTAGGGACAGAAGGCTACACCTTC
>14|many|-|TRBV11-1|TRBJ2-7
CASSLERFSYEQYF
TGTGCCAGCAGCTTAGAGAGGTTTTCCTACGAGCAGTACTTC
>14|many|-|TRBV12-3/TRBV12-4|TRBJ1-4
CASRAGLANEKLFF
TGTGCCAGCAGGGCAGGGTTGGCTAATGAAAAACTGTTTTTT
>14|-|TRBD1|TRBV6-1|TRBJ1-5
CASREDRANQPQHF
TGTGCCAGCAGGGAAGACAGGGCGAATCAGCCCCAGCATTTT
>14|few|-|TRBV12-3/TRBV12-4|TRBJ2-1
CASSYQQGYNEQFF
TGTGCCAGCAGTTACCAACAGGGCTACAATGAGCAGTTCTTC
>13|few|-|TRBV27|TRBJ2-7
CASSPQPPYEQYF
TGTGCCAGCAGTCCACAACCCCCATACGAGCAGTACTTC
>14|few|TRBD1|TRBV29-1|TRBJ1-4
CSVKQGVTNEKLFF
TGCAGCGTAAAACAGGGGGTAACTAATGAAAAACTGTTTTTT
>13|-|TRBD1|TRBV12-3/TRBV12-4|TRBJ1-2
CASRRGGPGGYTF
TGTGCCAGCAGAAGAGGGGGCCCGGGTGGCTACACCTTC